The 11 T cell receptor beta chains below all came from one sample that was sequenced in a study of OX40 agonist ivuxolimab in advanced cancers. Assay used: immunoSEQ multiplex PCR; TCRdb lists only in-frame clones, some missing. Among 70,000 to 80,000 clones listed, approximately 78% were seen once. This specimen consisted of CD4+ or CD8+ T cells sorted from blood, obtained in a trial of the OX40 agonist ivuxolimab. These receptors were taken from an adult with an advanced solid tumor such as melanoma, head and neck, liver or kidney cancer.

Many counts were recorded for this clone. The chain is built from TRBV5-8 and TRBJ2-7, with TRBD1 matching over 9 bases. The CDR3 spans 14 residues. CDR1 SGHTS and CDR2 YDEGEE come from the germline V gene. V gave up 3 bases and J gave up 5 bases; unmatched junction bases: 6. Written as DNA, the CDR3 is TGTGCCAGCAGCTGGCAGGGACAGGGCGACGAGCAGTACTTC. It yields the protein CASSWQGQGDEQYF.

This chain links TRBV7-6 with TRBJ2-1; TRBD1 matches at 8 bases. The CDR3 sequence is 15 residues long. Germline V lookup: CDR1 SGHVS, CDR2 FNYEAQ. V lost 5 bases, J lost 4 bases, and 7 bases stayed unmatched. The CDR3 DNA reads TGTGCCAGCAGCACTATGACAGGGGTGTACAATGAGCAGTTCTTC. It specifies CASSTMTGVYNEQFF.

About this clone itself: At one of its ends the junction is not consistent with the germline gene, which may arise from a read error. This sequence joins TRBV6-1 and TRBJ1-2; D remains unclear. The CDR3 is 15 amino acids. Per the germline V gene, CDR1 is MNHNS and CDR2 is SASEGT. CDR3: CASSRATDTNSGYTF. The CDR3 DNA reads TGTGCCAGCAGCCGAGCCACCGATACTAACTCTGGCTACACCTTC.

The CDR3 sequence: CASSDYFRGQETQYF. The DNA for the CDR3 is TGTGCCAGCAGTGACTACTTTCGGGGACAAGAGACCCAGTACTTC. V is TRBV25-1 and J is TRBJ2-5, with D possibly matching TRBD2 (5 bases). Looked up from germline, CDR1 is MGHDK and CDR2 is SYGVNS. The CDR3 is made up of 15 amino acids. V was cut by 3 bases and J by 2 bases, with 13 bases left in between.

This clone was detected once. The chain links TRBV29-1 to TRBJ1-5; a weak D match, TRBD1 (6 bases). Germline loops: CDR1 SQVTM, CDR2 ANQGSEA. Trimming took off 4 bases at V and 5 bases at J, with 15 bases between the two ends. The CDR3 contains 14 residues. CDR3 in amino acids: CSVGIGTPDQPQHF. Written as DNA, the CDR3 is TGCAGCGTTGGAATAGGGACACCCGATCAGCCCCAGCATTTT.

This clone occurred once. The chain combines TRBV7-8 with TRBJ2-7; 16 bases align to TRBD2. The CDR3 is made up of 17 amino acids. CDR1 and CDR2 from the germline V gene are SGHVS and FQNEAQ. The ends lost 1 base at V and 4 bases at J; junction bases unmatched: 4. The CDR3 DNA sequence: TGTGCCAGCAGCTTAGTTGGGACTAGCGGGGGGGATTACGAGCAGTACTTC. It encodes CASSLVGTSGGDYEQYF.

The V call is TRBV6-1, the J call TRBJ1-2; D remains unclear. The CDR3 sequence is 13 residues long. From germline, CDR1 is MNHNS and CDR2 SASEGT. Trimming stripped 5 bases from V and 4 bases from J, with 11 bases between. The CDR3 loop is CASSPQPLYGYTF. CDR3 coding DNA: TGTGCCAGCAGTCCTCAGCCTCTCTATGGCTACACCTTC.

The chain employs TRBV4-3 and TRBJ2-3; D unclear. Germline CDR1 is LGHNA and CDR2 is YSLEER. The length of the CDR3 is 17 residues. V lost 0 bases, J lost 8 bases, and 21 bases lay in between. The CDR3 DNA reads TGCGCCAGCAGCCAAGATTATCAAGGCATCTCGTCAGGTACGCAGTATTTT. It is translated as CASSQDYQGISSGTQYF.

This chain connects TRBV2 to TRBJ1-2; D unresolved. Trimming stripped 7 bases from V and 3 bases from J, with 18 bases between. The CDR3 runs 15 residues. Germline V gene sequence: CDR1 SNHLY, CDR2 FYNNEI. The CDR3 DNA is TGTGCCAGCACCGTCATCAGGTCGTCGGACTATGGCTACACCTTC. Protein product: CASTVIRSSDYGYTF.

The chain is built from TRBV7-9 and TRBJ1-1; D remains ambiguous. Germline CDR1 reads SEHNR; CDR2 reads FQNEAQ (reference sequence). Trimming removed 2 bases from V and 7 bases from J, with 11 bases in between. The CDR3 totals 13 residues. This chain's CDR3 is CASSLLGWGEAFF. The CDR3 coding sequence is TGTGCCAGCAGCTTACTGGGGTGGGGTGAAGCTTTCTTT.

The V call is TRBV7-2, the J call TRBJ1-5, with TRBD1 matching over 7 bases. The V and J ends lost 1 base and 6 bases, in that order; junction bases with no gene match: 3. This CDR3 has 14 amino acids. Per the germline V gene, CDR1 is SGHTA and CDR2 is FQGNSA. CDR3 protein: CASSLGQGVQPQHF. The CDR3 DNA reads as TGTGCCAGCAGCTTAGGGCAGGGGGTTCAGCCCCAGCATTTT.